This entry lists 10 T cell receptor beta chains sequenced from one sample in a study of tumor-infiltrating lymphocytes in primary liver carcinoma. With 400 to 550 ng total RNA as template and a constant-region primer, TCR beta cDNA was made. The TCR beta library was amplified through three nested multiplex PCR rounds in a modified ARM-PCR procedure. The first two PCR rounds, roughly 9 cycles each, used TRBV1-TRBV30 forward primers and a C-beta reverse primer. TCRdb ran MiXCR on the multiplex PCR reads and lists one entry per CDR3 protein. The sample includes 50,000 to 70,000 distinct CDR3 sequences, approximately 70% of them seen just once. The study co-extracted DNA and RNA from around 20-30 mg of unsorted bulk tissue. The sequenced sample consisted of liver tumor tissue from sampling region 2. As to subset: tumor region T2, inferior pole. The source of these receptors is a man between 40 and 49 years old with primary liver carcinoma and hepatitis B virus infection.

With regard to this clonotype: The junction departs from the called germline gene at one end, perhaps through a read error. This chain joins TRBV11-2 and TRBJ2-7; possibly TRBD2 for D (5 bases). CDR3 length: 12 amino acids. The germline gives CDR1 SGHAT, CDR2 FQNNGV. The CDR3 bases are TGTACCAGCAGTCCCGGGGACTACGAGCAGTACTTC. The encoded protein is CTSSPGDYEQYF.

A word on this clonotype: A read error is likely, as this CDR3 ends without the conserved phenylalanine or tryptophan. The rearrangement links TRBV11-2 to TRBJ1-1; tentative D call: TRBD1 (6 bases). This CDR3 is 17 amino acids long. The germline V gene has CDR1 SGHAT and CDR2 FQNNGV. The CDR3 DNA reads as TGTGCTAGCAGCTTAGGGTGGGGGGCGAAAGAGAAAACTGAGGCTTTCTTA. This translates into CASSLGWGAKEKTEAFL.

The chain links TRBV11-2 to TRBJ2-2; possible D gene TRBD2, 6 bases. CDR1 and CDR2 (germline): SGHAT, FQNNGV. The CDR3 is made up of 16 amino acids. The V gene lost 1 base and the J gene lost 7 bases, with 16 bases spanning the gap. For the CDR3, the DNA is TGTGCCAGCAGCTTAGCATTAGGAGGGGTGAACGGGGAGCTGTTTTTT. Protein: CASSLALGGVNGELFF.

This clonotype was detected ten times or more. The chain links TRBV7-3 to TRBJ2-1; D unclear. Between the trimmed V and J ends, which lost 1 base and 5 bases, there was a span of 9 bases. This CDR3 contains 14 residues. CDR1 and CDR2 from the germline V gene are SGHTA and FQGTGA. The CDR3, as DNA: TGTGCCAGCAGCTTAAGTTTGGCACACAATGAGCAGTTCTTC. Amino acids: CASSLSLAHNEQFF.

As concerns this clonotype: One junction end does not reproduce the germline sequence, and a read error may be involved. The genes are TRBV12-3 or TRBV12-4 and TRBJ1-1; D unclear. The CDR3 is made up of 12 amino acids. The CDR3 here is CGSSLKKTEAFF. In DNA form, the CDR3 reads TGTGGCAGCAGTCTAAAGAAGACTGAAGCTTTCTTT.

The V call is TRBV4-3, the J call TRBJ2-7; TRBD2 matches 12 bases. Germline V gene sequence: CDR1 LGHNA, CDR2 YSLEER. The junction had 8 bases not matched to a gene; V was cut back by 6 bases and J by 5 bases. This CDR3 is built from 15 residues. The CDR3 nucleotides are TGCGCCAGCAGTCAGGAGCTAGCGGGGGGGAACGAGCAGTACTTC. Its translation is CASSQELAGGNEQYF.

Here the CDR3 reads CASSGTGGYNEQFF. The DNA of the CDR3 is TGTGCCAGCAGTGGGACGGGGGGCTACAATGAGCAGTTCTTC. The chain links TRBV2 to TRBJ2-1, with 7 bases lining up with TRBD2. Trimming took 4 bases from V and 3 from J; bases not matched to a gene: 3. Germline V CDR1 and CDR2: SNHLY, FYNNEI. This CDR3 spans 14 amino acids.

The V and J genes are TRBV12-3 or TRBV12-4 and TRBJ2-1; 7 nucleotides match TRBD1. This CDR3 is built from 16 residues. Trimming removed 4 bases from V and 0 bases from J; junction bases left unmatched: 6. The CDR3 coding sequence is TGTGCCAGCAGTTATCGGACAGGAATCTCCTACAATGAGCAGTTCTTC. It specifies CASSYRTGISYNEQFF.

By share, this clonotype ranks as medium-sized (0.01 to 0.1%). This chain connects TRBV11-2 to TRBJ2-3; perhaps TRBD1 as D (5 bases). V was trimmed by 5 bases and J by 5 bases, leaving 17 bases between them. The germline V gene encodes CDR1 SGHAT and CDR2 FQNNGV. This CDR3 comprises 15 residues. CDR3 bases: TGTGCCAGCAGCCCAGGGTATAGATCGGGAGATACGCAGTATTTT. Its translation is CASSPGYRSGDTQYF. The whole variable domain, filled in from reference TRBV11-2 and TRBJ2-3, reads EAGVAQSPRYKIIEKRQSVAFWCNPISGHATLYWYQQILGQGPKLLIQFQNNGVVDDSQLPKDRFSAERLKGVDSTLKIQPAKLEDSAVYLCASSPGYRSGDTQYFGPGTRLTVL.

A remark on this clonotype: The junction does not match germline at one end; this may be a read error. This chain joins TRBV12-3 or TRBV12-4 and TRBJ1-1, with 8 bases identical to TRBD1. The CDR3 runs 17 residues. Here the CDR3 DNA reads TGTGCCGGCAGTCTCCGGGACAGGAGCGGCATGAACACTGAAGCTTTCTTT. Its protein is CAGSLRDRSGMNTEAFF.